Listed here are 25 T cell receptor beta chains from one sample, sequenced in a study of tumor-infiltrating lymphocytes in oesophageal squamous cell carcinoma. TCRdb processed the PCR reads anew with MiXCR; each CDR3 protein has one entry. This sample has approximately 20,000 distinct CDR3 sequences; 36% occur once, and the top ten carry 12%. The sequencing sample was made of esophageal tumor tissue. Source of these receptors: a male donor with esophageal squamous cell carcinoma.

Comments on this clonotype: The conserved phenylalanine or tryptophan is not found at the CDR3 terminus, so this likely reflects a read error. Because the CDR3's place on the DNA is in doubt, the DNA is left out and the CDR3 is given as listed by TCRdb. The V and J genes are TRBV12-3 or TRBV12-4 and TRBJ1-3; TRBD1 is taken as the D call from the table, unchecked against the DNA. The CDR3 is 9 residues long, counting both termini. The CDR3 spells CASSFLRDR.

The chain links TRBV7-2 to TRBJ2-4, with 9 positions matching TRBD2. J gave up 8 bases and V 5 bases, and 13 bases lay outside the gene matches. Germline lookup yields CDR1 SGHTA and CDR2 FQGNSA. The CDR3 is made up of 16 amino acids. The CDR3 sequence is CASSLQGGRAADIQYF. The CDR3, as DNA: TGTGCCAGCAGCCTCCAGGGCGGGAGGGCGGCGGACATTCAGTACTTC.

In this sample, this clonotype turned up once. The gene calls are TRBV7-8 and TRBJ2-1; 7 bases match TRBD2. Germline assignment: CDR1 SGHVS and CDR2 FQNEAQ. After removal of 5 bases from V and 1 base from J, the junction contained 5 bases not matched to a gene. The CDR3 is made up of 15 amino acids. This chain's CDR3 is CASSPTSVSYNEQFF. Written as DNA, the CDR3 is TGTGCCAGCAGCCCTACTAGCGTATCCTACAATGAGCAGTTCTTC.

This chain uses TRBV6-6 with TRBJ2-3, with a weak D call TRBD2 (5 bases). The CDR3 loop spans 13 amino acids. V was trimmed by 8 bases and J by 3 bases, leaving 12 bases between them. Per the germline V gene, CDR1 is MNHNY and CDR2 is SVGAGI (reference sequence). The CDR3 is CASQRLPTDTQYF. The CDR3 DNA sequence: TGTGCCAGCCAGCGACTACCTACAGATACGCAGTATTTT.

This clonotype was seen repeatedly, ten times or more. This chain links TRBV5-1 with TRBJ2-3, with D hard to call. V was shortened by 0 bases and J by 6 bases, with 11 bases between the two germline ends. Germline CDR1 SGHRS, CDR2 YFSETQ. The CDR3 runs to 14 residues. The CDR3 is CASSLAGRVDTQYF. CDR3 DNA: TGCGCCAGCAGCTTGGCAGGACGAGTGGATACGCAGTATTTT.

This clonotype was picked up one time. This chain connects TRBV12-3 or TRBV12-4 to TRBJ1-1, with D perhaps matching TRBD1 (6 bases). Trimming shortened V by 6 bases and J by 1 base, and 21 bases separated the two germline ends. CDR3 length: 17 amino acids. This CDR3 is CASSQIPPGAGNTEAFF. In nucleotides, the CDR3 is TGTGCCAGCAGCCAGATCCCCCCAGGGGCGGGGAACACTGAAGCTTTCTTT.

This clonotype was observed at least ten times. The chain combines TRBV7-3 with TRBJ2-7; tentatively, D is TRBD2 (5 bases). The CDR3 has 13 residues. CDR1 is SGHTA and CDR2 is FQGTGA in the germline V gene. The V end lost 4 bases, the J end lost 5 bases, and 12 bases lay between the germline ends. CDR3 sequence: CASSSSLGDEQYF. DNA for the CDR3: TGTGCCAGCAGCTCGTCGCTCGGGGACGAGCAGTACTTC.

The chain carries TRBV7-9 and TRBJ2-5; maybe TRBD1 (5 bases). With the DNA end fitting TRBJ1-2 better, the J assignment may be wrong. This CDR3 has 13 residues. The V gene's germline CDR1 is SEHNR and CDR2 FQNEAQ (reference sequence). The CDR3 nucleotides are TGTGCCAGCAGCTCCAGGGACGACTATGGCTACACCTTC. It yields the protein CASSSRDDYGYTF.

The chain links TRBV7-6 to TRBJ1-4; a weak D match, TRBD1 (6 bases). The CDR3 consists of 14 residues. Germline CDR1 SGHVS, CDR2 FNYEAQ. Trimming pared 5 bases from V and 8 bases from J, leaving 15 bases between. The CDR3, as DNA: TGTGCCAGCAGCCTACAGGGTGGTACGGAAAAACTGTTTTTT. The encoded protein is CASSLQGGTEKLFF.

This clonotype showed up just a few times. The final CDR3 position lacks the conserved phenylalanine or tryptophan, pointing to a likely read error. The DNA is left out, because the CDR3 cannot be placed on it with certainty; the CDR3 is given as TCRdb lists it. This rearrangement joins TRBV10-1 to TRBJ1-1. The CDR3 is 13 residues long, ends included. CDR1 and CDR2 (germline): WNHNN, SYGVQD (reference sequence). The CDR3 is CASREIHPSTLGT.

This clonotype was seen a handful of times. The chain is built from TRBV7-8 and TRBJ2-3; D is ambiguous. The last part of the DNA fits TRBJ2-7 better; the J call may be wrong. This CDR3 region has 14 residues. Germline assignment: CDR1 SGHVS and CDR2 FQNEAQ. For the CDR3, the DNA is TGTGCCAGCAGCTTAGGAGTGTTTGGGTACGAGCAGTACTTC. Its translation is CASSLGVFGYEQYF.

This clonotype has at least ten counts. The conserved phenylalanine or tryptophan normally closing the CDR3 is absent here, so this likely arose from a read error. No DNA is shown, since the ends of the CDR3 on it are uncertain; the CDR3 is the one TCRdb lists. The chain carries TRBV7-6 and TRBJ2-2; the table's D call, TRBD2, was not checked against the DNA. Termini included, the CDR3 measures 10 amino acids. Germline-derived CDR1 and CDR2 are SGHVS and FNYEAQ. CDR3 sequence reads: CAIIVAGGDV.

This rearrangement joins TRBV7-8 to TRBJ2-1; 9 bases map to TRBD1. The closer fit of TRBJ2-7 to the DNA end suggests the J call may be wrong. The CDR3 covers 15 residues. Germline CDR1 reads SGHVS; CDR2 reads FQNEAQ. CDR3 amino acids: CASSFGTGHSYEQYF. CDR3 DNA sequence: TGTGCCAGCAGCTTTGGGACAGGGCACTCCTACGAGCAGTACTTC.

In this sample, this clonotype turned up many times. The conserved final phenylalanine or tryptophan is absent from the CDR3, which likely points to a read error. It is unclear where the CDR3 begins or ends on the DNA, so no DNA is shown, and the CDR3 is as TCRdb lists it. The rearrangement uses TRBV6-1 and TRBJ2-7; the D call in the table, TRBD1, was not verified against the DNA. Both ends counted, the CDR3 spans 16 residues. Germline CDR1 MNHNS, CDR2 SASEGT. The CDR3 loop reads CASSAQGGKYGYTFGS.

The CDR3 loop reads CASRLQPDNEQYF. CDR3 nucleotides: TGTGCCAGCAGGTTACAACCCGACAATGAGCAGTACTTC. The rearrangement links TRBV28 to TRBJ2-5; the D is unclear. V gave up 6 bases and J gave up 11 bases, with 19 bases separating them. CDR3 length: 13 amino acids. CDR1 is MDHEN, CDR2 SYDVKM, per germline.

There are many counts of this clonotype. The gene calls are TRBV5-4 and TRBJ2-7; 7 nucleotides agree with TRBD2. The CDR3 sequence is 16 residues long. V was pared by 0 bases and J by 0 bases, with 6 bases of the junction left unmatched. CDR1 and CDR2 (germline): SGHNT, YYREEE (reference sequence). The CDR3: CASSLGAGVSSYEQYF. Here the CDR3 DNA reads TGTGCCAGCAGCTTGGGGGCGGGGGTTAGCTCCTACGAGCAGTACTTC.

In the case of this clonotype: This may stem from a read error, because a much larger clone lies one nucleotide away. V is TRBV5-4 and J is TRBJ2-4, with D perhaps given as TRBD1 or TRBD2 (5 bases each). Germline assignment: CDR1 SGHNT and CDR2 YYREEE (reference sequence). The CDR3 consists of 15 residues. In nucleotides, the CDR3 is TGCGCCAGCAGCCCTAACCCACAGGAGGACAATGAGCAGTACTTC. The encoded protein is CASSPNPQEDNEQYF. Filled out from reference TRBV5-4 and TRBJ2-4, the complete variable domain reads ETGVTQSPTHLIKTRGQQVTLRCSSQSGHNTVSWYQQALGQGPQFIFQYYREEENGRGNFPPRFSGLQFPNYSSELNVNALELDDSALYLCASSPNPQEDNEQYFGAGTRLSVL.

Comment on this clonotype: Because the CDR3's place on the DNA is in doubt, the DNA is left out and the CDR3 is given as listed by TCRdb. The chain has TRBV10-3 and TRBJ2-6; TRBD1, the D gene given by the table, was not confirmed from the DNA. In germline, CDR1 is ENHRY, CDR2 SYGVKD. The CDR3 region is 16 residues in length, termini included. This CDR3 is CAITKTGKVVRAVLRF.

This clonotype has ten or more counts. The chain couples TRBV5-4 to TRBJ1-3; TRBD1 matches at 8 bases. The CDR3 loop spans 15 amino acids. CDR1 and CDR2 (germline): SGHNT, YYREEE (reference sequence). Unmatched junction bases numbered 5, after V lost 3 bases and J lost 3 bases. This CDR3 is CASSWDGQGGNTIYF. DNA of the CDR3: TGTGCCAGCAGCTGGGACGGACAGGGTGGAAACACCATATATTTT.

This clonotype was seen at least ten times. The V and J genes are TRBV7-9 and TRBJ2-3; 8 bases align to TRBD1. With 7 bases clipped from V and 0 bases from J, the junction kept 3 bases outside the gene matches. Germline CDR1 and CDR2: SEHNR and FQNEAQ (reference sequence). The CDR3 is 14 residues long. The CDR3 DNA is TGTGCCAGCAACCGACAGGGGAGCACAGATACGCAGTATTTT. It yields the protein CASNRQGSTDTQYF.

The count of this clonotype is one. Compared with germline, one end of the junction differs, possibly owing to a read error. The chain carries TRBV6-8 and TRBJ1-6; no reliable D call. CDR3 length: 16 residues. Germline V gene lookup returns CDR1 MNHGY and CDR2 SAAAGT. This CDR3 reads CASSKSGSGSYNEQYF. The CDR3 DNA reads TGTGCCAGCAGTAAAAGCGGGAGTGGGTCCTACAATGAGCAGTACTTT.

This clonotype has at least ten counts. The CDR3 DNA follows: TGTGCCAGCAGCTGGTGGACTAGCGGGAGCCCGGGCGGGGAGCTGTTTTTT. The encoded protein is CASSWWTSGSPGGELFF. The chain couples TRBV7-2 to TRBJ2-2, with TRBD2 matching over 13 bases. The CDR3 is 17 amino acids. V trimming: 4 bases; J trimming: 7 bases; junction bases outside the gene matches: 9. Germline CDR1 and CDR2: SGHTA and FQGNSA.

By share of the sample, this clonotype is medium-sized (0.01 to 0.1%). The J gene is TRBJ2-1, the V gene TRBV6-1, with D maybe TRBD1 (6 bases). V was clipped by 7 bases and J by 2 bases, with 15 bases between them. Germline V CDR1 and CDR2: MNHNS, SASEGT. There are 15 residues in the CDR3. For the CDR3, the DNA is TGTGCCAGCAAAGTCAACAGGGCTACCTACAATGAGCAGTTCTTC. The encoded protein is CASKVNRATYNEQFF.

This clonotype has more than one count but fewer than ten. This may stem from a read error, because a much larger clone lies one nucleotide away. The V call is TRBV5-1, the J call TRBJ2-6; 8 positions match TRBD2. The end of the DNA is better explained by TRBJ2-7, so the J call may be wrong. Per germline, CDR1 SGHRS and CDR2 YFSETQ. CDR3 size: 16 residues. This CDR3 reads CASRVVSGGPGNEQYF. CDR3 nucleotide sequence: TGCGCCAGCAGGGTGGTTTCGGGAGGGCCGGGCAATGAGCAGTACTTC.

The sample holds many counts of this clonotype. The chain is built from TRBV11-2 and TRBJ1-3; D uncertain. V lost 5 bases, J lost 7 bases, and 9 bases lay in between. The CDR3 sequence is 12 residues long. From germline, CDR1 is SGHAT and CDR2 FQNNGV. The CDR3 nucleotides read TGTGCCAGCAGCCACCCGCGGAACACCATATATTTT. It is translated as CASSHPRNTIYF.